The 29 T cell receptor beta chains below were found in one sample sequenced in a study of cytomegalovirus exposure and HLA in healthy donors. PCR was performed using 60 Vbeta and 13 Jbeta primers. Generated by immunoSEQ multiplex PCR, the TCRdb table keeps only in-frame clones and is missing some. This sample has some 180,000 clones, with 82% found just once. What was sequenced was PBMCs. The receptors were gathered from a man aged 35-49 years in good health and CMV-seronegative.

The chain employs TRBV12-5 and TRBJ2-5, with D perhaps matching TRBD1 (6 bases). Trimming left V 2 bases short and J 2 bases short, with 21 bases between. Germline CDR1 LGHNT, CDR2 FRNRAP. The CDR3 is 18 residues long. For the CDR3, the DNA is TGTGCTAGTGGTTTGCCCCGGACAGATCAAAAGGGGCAAGAGACCCAGTACTTC. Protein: CASGLPRTDQKGQETQYF.

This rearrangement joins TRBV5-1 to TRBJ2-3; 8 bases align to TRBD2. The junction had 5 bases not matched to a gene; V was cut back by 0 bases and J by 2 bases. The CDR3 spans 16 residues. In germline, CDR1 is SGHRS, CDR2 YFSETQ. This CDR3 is CASSLGSGGFTDTQYF. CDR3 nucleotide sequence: TGCGCCAGCAGCTTGGGGAGCGGGGGATTCACAGATACGCAGTATTTT. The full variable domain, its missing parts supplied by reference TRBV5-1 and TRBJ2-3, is KAGVTQTPRYLIKTRGQQVTLSCSPISGHRSVSWYQQTPGQGLQFLFEYFSETQRNKGNFPGRFSGRQFSNSRSEMNVSTLELGDSALYLCASSLGSGGFTDTQYFGPGTRLTVL.

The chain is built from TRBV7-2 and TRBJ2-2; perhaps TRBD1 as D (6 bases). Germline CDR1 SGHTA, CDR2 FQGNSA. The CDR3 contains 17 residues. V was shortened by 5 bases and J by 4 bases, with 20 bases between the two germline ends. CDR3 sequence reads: CASSPWTVAPITGELFF. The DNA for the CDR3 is TGTGCCAGCAGCCCATGGACAGTGGCCCCGATCACCGGGGAGCTGTTTTTT.

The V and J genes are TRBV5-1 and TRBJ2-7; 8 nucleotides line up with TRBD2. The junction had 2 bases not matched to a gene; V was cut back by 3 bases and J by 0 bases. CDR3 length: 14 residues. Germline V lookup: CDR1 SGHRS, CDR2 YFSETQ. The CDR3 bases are TGCGCCAGCAGCTCTACTAGCGGCTCCTACGAGCAGTACTTC. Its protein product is CASSSTSGSYEQYF. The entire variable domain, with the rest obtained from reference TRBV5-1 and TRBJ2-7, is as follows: KAGVTQTPRYLIKTRGQQVTLSCSPISGHRSVSWYQQTPGQGLQFLFEYFSETQRNKGNFPGRFSGRQFSNSRSEMNVSTLELGDSALYLCASSSTSGSYEQYFGPGTRLTVT.

CDR3 in DNA: TGTGCCAGCAGTTACCCCCGGGGAGGGAGCTCCTACGAGCAGTACTTC. Translation gives CASSYPRGGSSYEQYF. The chain has TRBV6-5 and TRBJ2-7; the match to TRBD2 covers 7 bases. The V segment lost 2 bases and the J segment 0 bases; nucleotides outside the gene matches: 7. The CDR3 sequence is 16 residues long. Germline V lookup: CDR1 MNHEY, CDR2 SVGAGI.

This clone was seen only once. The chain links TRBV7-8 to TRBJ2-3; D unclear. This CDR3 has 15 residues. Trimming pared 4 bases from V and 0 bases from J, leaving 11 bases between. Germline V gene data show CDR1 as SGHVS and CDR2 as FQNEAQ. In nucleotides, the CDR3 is TGTGCCAGCAGCTCCCAGCGCTTTAGCACAGATACGCAGTATTTT. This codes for CASSSQRFSTDTQYF.

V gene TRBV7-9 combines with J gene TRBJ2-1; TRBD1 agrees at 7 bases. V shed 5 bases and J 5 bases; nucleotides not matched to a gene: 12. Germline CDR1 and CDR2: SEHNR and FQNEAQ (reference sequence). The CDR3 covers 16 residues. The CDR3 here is CASSALQGPRNNEQFF. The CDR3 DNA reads TGTGCCAGCAGCGCGCTACAGGGGCCTCGTAACAATGAGCAGTTCTTC.

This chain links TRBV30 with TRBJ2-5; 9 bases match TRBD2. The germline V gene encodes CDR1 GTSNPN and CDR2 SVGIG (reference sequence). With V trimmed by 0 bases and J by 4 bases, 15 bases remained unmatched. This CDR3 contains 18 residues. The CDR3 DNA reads TGTGCCTGGAGTGTACCAGCGGGGGGATTGGATCTTGGAGAGACCCAGTACTTC. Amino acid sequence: CAWSVPAGGLDLGETQYF.

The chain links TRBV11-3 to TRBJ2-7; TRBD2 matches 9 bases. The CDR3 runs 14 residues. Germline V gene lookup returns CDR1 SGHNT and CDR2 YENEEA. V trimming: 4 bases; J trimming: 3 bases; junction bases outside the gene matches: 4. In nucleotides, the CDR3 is TGTGCCAGCAGCTCCCAGACTAGCGGCTACGAGCAGTACTTC. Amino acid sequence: CASSSQTSGYEQYF.

The DNA for the CDR3 is TGTGCCGGAATAGACAGGGCGGCCGGGGAGCTGTTTTTT. Its translation: CAGIDRAAGELFF. The chain joins TRBV5-4 to TRBJ2-2; 7 nucleotides agree with TRBD1. The CDR3 loop spans 13 amino acids. Trimming at V came to 10 bases and at J to 6 bases, leaving 9 bases not matched to a gene. Germline CDR1 and CDR2: SGHNT and YYREEE (reference sequence).

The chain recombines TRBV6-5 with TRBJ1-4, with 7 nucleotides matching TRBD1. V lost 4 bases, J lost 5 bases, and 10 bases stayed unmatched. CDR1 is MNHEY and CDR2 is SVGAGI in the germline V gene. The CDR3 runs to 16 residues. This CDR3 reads CASSSHGQATNEKLFF. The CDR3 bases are TGTGCCAGCAGTTCCCACGGACAGGCGACAAATGAAAAACTGTTTTTT.

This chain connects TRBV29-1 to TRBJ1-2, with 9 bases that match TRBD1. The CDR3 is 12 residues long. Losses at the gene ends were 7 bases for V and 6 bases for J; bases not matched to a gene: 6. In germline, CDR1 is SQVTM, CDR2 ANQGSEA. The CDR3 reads CSGSGQGDGYTF. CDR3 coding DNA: TGCAGCGGTTCGGGACAGGGAGATGGCTACACCTTC. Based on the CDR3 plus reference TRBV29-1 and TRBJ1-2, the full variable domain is SAVISQKPSRDICQRGTSLTIQCQVDSQVTMMFWYRQQPGQSLTLIATANQGSEATYESGFVIDKFPISRPNLTFSTLTVSNMSPEDSSIYLCSGSGQGDGYTFGSGTRLTVV.

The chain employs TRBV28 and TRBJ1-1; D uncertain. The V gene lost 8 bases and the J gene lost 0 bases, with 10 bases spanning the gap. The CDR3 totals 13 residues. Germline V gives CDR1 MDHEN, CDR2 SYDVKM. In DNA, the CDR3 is TGTGCCAGCGGAGGAGTTTTGAACACTGAAGCTTTCTTT. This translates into CASGGVLNTEAFF.

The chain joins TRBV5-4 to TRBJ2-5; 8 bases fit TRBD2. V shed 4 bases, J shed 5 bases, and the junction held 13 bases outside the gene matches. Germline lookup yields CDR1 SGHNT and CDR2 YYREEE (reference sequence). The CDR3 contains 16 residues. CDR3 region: CASSRGRGAVEETQYF. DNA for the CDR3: TGTGCCAGCAGCCGGGGGCGGGGGGCAGTCGAGGAGACCCAGTACTTC.

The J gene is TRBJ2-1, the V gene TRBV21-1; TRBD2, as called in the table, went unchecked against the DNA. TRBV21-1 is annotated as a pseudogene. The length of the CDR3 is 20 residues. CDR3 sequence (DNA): TGTGCCAGCAGCAAAGTGAGATTACTAGCGGGGGGCTACCACTACAATGAGCAGTTCTTC. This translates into CASSKVRLLAGGYHYNEQFF.

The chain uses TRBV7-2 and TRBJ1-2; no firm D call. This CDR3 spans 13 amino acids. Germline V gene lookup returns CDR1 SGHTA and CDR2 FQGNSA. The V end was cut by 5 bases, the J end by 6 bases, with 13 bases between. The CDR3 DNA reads TGTGCCAGCAGCCCCTCGTTTGTAAATGGCTACACCTTC. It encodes CASSPSFVNGYTF. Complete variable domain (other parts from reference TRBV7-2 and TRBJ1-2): GAGVSQSPSNKVTEKGKDVELRCDPISGHTALYWYRQSLGQGLEFLIYFQGNSAPDKSGLPSDRFSAERTGGSVSTLTIQRTQQEDSAVYLCASSPSFVNGYTFGSGTRLTVV.

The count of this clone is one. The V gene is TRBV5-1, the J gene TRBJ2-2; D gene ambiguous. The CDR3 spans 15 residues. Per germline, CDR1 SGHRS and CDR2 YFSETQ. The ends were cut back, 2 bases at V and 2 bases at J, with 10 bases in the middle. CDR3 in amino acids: CASSFRLINTGELFF. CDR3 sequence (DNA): TGCGCCAGCAGCTTCAGGCTCATTAACACCGGGGAGCTGTTTTTT.

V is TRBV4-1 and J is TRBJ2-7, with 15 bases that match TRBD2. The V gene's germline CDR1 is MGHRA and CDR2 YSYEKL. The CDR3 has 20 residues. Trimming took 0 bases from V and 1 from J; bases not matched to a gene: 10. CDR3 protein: CASSQERTSGRARGSYEQYF. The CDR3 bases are TGCGCCAGCAGCCAAGAGCGGACTAGCGGGAGGGCGAGGGGGTCCTACGAGCAGTACTTC.

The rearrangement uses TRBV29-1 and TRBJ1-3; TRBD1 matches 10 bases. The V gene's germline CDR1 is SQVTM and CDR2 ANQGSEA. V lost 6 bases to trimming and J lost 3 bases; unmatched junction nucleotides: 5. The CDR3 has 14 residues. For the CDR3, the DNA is TGCAGCGTGGGACAGGGGTTAGATGGAAACACCATATATTTT. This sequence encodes CSVGQGLDGNTIYF.

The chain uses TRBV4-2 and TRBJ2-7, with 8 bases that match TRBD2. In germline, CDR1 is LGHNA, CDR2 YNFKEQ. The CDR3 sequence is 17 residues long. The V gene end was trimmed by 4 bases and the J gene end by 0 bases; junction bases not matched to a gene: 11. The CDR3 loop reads CASSRALAGSLSYEQYF. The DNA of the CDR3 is TGTGCCAGCAGCCGGGCGCTAGCGGGCTCCCTCTCCTACGAGCAGTACTTC.

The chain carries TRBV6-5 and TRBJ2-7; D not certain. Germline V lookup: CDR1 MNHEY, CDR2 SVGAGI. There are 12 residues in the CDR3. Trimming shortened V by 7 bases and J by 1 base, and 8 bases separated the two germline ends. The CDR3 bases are TGTGCCAGCATCGACGGGTCCTACGAGCAGTACTTC. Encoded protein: CASIDGSYEQYF.

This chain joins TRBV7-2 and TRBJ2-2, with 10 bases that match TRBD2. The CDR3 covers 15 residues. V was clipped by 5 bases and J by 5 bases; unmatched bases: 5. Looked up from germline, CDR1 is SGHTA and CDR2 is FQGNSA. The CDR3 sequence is CASSLLAGETGELFF. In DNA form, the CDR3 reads TGTGCCAGCAGCCTCCTAGCGGGAGAGACCGGGGAGCTGTTTTTT.

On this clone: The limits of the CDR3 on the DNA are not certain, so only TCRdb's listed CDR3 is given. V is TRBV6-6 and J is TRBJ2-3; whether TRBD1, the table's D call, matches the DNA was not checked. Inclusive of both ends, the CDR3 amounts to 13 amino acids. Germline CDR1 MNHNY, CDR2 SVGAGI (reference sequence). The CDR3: CASILAGSNTQYF.

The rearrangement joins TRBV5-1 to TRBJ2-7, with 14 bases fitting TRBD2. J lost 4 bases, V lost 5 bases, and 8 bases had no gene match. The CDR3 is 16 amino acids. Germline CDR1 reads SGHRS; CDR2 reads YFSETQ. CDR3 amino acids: CASSSTGTSGRYEQYF. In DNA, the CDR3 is TGCGCCAGCAGTTCAACCGGGACTAGCGGGAGATACGAGCAGTACTTC.

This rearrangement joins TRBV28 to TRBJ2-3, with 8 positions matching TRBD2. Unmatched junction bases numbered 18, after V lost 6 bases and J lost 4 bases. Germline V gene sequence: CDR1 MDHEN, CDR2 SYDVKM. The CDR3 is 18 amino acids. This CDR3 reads CASSHFVAVSGDADTQYF. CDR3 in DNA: TGTGCCAGCAGCCACTTTGTGGCGGTTAGCGGGGACGCAGATACGCAGTATTTT.

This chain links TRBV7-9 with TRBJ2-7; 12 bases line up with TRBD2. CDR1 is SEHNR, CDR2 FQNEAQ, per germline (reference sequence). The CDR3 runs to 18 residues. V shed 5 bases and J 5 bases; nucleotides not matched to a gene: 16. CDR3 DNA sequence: TGTGCCAGCAGCCCTACAACCGTTACTAGCGGGAGGAACCACGAGCAGTACTTC. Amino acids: CASSPTTVTSGRNHEQYF.

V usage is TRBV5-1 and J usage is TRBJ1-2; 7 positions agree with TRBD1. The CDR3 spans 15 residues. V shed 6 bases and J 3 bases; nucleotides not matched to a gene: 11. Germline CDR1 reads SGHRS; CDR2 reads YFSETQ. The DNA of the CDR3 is TGCGCCAGCACTACTTCCGGGACAGAAGACTATGGCTACACCTTC. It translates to CASTTSGTEDYGYTF.

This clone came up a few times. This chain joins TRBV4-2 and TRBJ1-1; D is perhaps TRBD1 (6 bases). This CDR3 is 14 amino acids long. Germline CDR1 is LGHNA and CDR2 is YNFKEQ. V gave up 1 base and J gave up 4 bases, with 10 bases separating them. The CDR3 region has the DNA TGTGCCAGCAGCCAAGGGGGGCGGGTCACTGAAGCTTTCTTT. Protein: CASSQGGRVTEAFF.

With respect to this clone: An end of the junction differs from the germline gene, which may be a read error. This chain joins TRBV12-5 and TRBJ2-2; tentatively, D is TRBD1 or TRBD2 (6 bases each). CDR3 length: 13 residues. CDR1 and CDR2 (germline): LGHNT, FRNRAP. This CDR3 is CASGLEGAGELFF. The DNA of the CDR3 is TGTGCTAGTGGCTTGGAGGGGGCCGGGGAGCTGTTTTTT.